This T cell receptor (beta chain) is from a study of OX40 agonist ivuxolimab in advanced cancers. Study background: Subjects had a mean age of around 60 years, with a range of 23 to 79; around 80% were male. Study-wide results and limits: Expanded clones tended on average to be more numerous among CD8+ T cells than CD4+.

V was shortened by 1 base and J by 2 bases, with 12 bases between the two germline ends. CDR1 and CDR2 (germline): SGHNT, YENEEA. This CDR3 contains 15 residues. Repertoires were generated with immunoSEQ multiplex PCR, while TCRdb's copy carries only in-frame clones and drops some. The repertoire has about 18,000 clones, around nine tenths of them found once; the top ten carry roughly 66%. As concerns this clone: Antigen specificity is unknown.

Specimen: CD4+ or CD8+ T cells sorted from blood, collected in a trial of the OX40 agonist ivuxolimab. V and J are TRBV11-3 and TRBJ2-7; no firm D call. The sequence was collected from an adult with an advanced solid tumor such as melanoma, head and neck, liver or kidney cancer. CDR3 region: CASSLARLKTYEQYF. The CDR3 nucleotides are TGTGCCAGCAGCTTAGCCCGACTTAAGACCTACGAGCAGTACTTC.